The entry below gives a single T cell receptor (beta chain) sequence along with its context. The data were obtained in a study of blood T cell repertoires in COVID-19. Study in general: The United States, Italy and Spain provided the acute and convalescent COVID-19 samples. Sources were T cells, B-cell-depleted T cells, or PBMCs; the material itself was cDNA or gDNA.

V gave up 5 bases and J gave up 7 bases, with 12 bases separating them. The CDR3 totals 14 residues. The germline V gene encodes CDR1 SGHAT and CDR2 FQNNGV. The data were produced by immunoSEQ multiplex PCR, yet TCRdb's version contains in-frame clones alone and is incomplete. The sample includes about 170,000 clones, approximately 80% seen only once; the top ten take roughly 15%. All enrollees were about 18 to 100 years old and from 24 US areas. Donors in Cohort 3 who had recovered were those with two negative PCRs, healthcare professional clearance, or resolution of their symptoms. The chain is built from TRBV11-2 and TRBJ1-6; unclear D gene. Material: PBMCs or T cells enriched from blood (not recorded which). The sequence was collected from a man between 50 and 59 years old who had recovered from COVID-19. CDR3 amino acids: CASSPRPGNSPLHF. The CDR3 DNA reads as TGTGCCAGCAGCCCGAGGCCTGGGAATTCACCCCTCCACTTT.